The 27 T cell receptor beta chains presented below share a single source sample, sequenced in a study of T cell repertoires in cytomegalovirus infection. TCRdb re-called the reads with MiXCR, one entry per CDR3 protein. The sample consists of about 310,000 distinct CDR3 sequences, about 9.1% of them appearing once. The sample taken for sequencing was PBMCs. The receptors derive from a human donor in good health (CMV status not recorded). Some clones in this sample may be carry-over from other donors' samples.

There are a few counts of this clonotype. The gene calls are TRBV7-9 and TRBJ1-5; D is uncertain. Germline V gives CDR1 SEHNR, CDR2 FQNEAQ (reference sequence). V was shortened by 1 base and J by 3 bases, with 7 bases between the two germline ends. The CDR3 consists of 14 residues. CDR3 DNA sequence: TGTGCCAGCAGCTTAGAACAGACCAATCAGCCCCAGCATTTT. Its protein product is CASSLEQTNQPQHF.

The sample holds many counts of this clonotype. The rearrangement uses TRBV6-5 and TRBJ2-3, with D unclear. The germline V gene encodes CDR1 MNHEY and CDR2 SVGAGI. V gave up 3 bases and J gave up 4 bases, with 14 bases separating them. The CDR3 has 15 amino acids. CDR3 in amino acids: CASSYGGVKPDTQYF. Here the CDR3 DNA reads TGTGCCAGCAGTTATGGTGGGGTAAAGCCAGATACGCAGTATTTT.

This clonotype occurred many times. V is TRBV20-1 and J is TRBJ2-1; D call uncertain. This CDR3 spans 11 amino acids. Germline V gene data show CDR1 as DFQATT and CDR2 as SNEGSKA (reference sequence). V lost 0 bases to trimming and J lost 12 bases, with 9 bases between them. CDR3 DNA: TGCAGTGCTAGAGATCGAGTTATGCAGTTCTTC. Its protein product is CSARDRVMQFF.

Ten or more counts support this clonotype. The V gene is TRBV28, the J gene TRBJ2-6, with TRBD1 identical over 8 bases. This CDR3 comprises 16 residues. V lost 3 bases, J lost 2 bases, and 3 bases stayed unmatched. Per the germline V gene, CDR1 is MDHEN and CDR2 is SYDVKM. CDR3 sequence: CASSFPGGAGANVLTF. The CDR3 DNA reads TGTGCCAGCAGTTTCCCAGGGGGCGCTGGGGCCAACGTCCTGACTTTC.

This clonotype was seen many times. The CDR3 DNA is TGTGCCAGCAGCCTGGTGTATGCGAGCACTGAAGCTTTCTTT. It translates to CASSLVYASTEAFF. The chain recombines TRBV12-3 or TRBV12-4 with TRBJ1-1; the D is unclear. The CDR3 is 14 amino acids. Trimming stripped 6 bases from V and 4 bases from J, with 15 bases between.

J is TRBJ1-4 and V is TRBV7-9; 8 nucleotides agree with TRBD1. Germline V lookup: CDR1 SEHNR, CDR2 FQNEAQ (reference sequence). V was clipped by 5 bases and J by 8 bases; unmatched bases: 10. This CDR3 has 15 amino acids. CDR3 sequence reads: CASSAWTGIGEKLFF. CDR3 nucleotide sequence: TGTGCCAGCAGCGCGTGGACAGGGATCGGGGAAAAACTGTTTTTT. The full variable domain, with the rest looked up from reference TRBV7-9 and TRBJ1-4, is DTGVSQNPRHKITKRGQNVTFRCDPISEHNRLYWYRQTLGQGPEFLTYFQNEAQLEKSRLLSDRFSAERPKGSFSTLEIQRTEQGDSAMYLCASSAWTGIGEKLFFGSGTQLSVL.

In its sample, this clonotype was seen many times. The gene calls are TRBV15 and TRBJ2-2; D possibly uses TRBD1 or TRBD2 (6 bases each). Trimming shortened V by 0 bases and J by 7 bases, and 9 bases separated the two germline ends. Germline V lookup: CDR1 LNHNV, CDR2 YYDKDF (reference sequence). The CDR3 runs to 14 residues. The CDR3 nucleotides read TGTGCCACCAGCAGAGATAGGGGGGACGGGGAGCTGTTTTTT. Amino acid sequence: CATSRDRGDGELFF.

This clonotype was seen repeatedly, ten times or more. The J gene is TRBJ1-2, the V gene TRBV11-2; D gene unclear. CDR3 size: 12 residues. Per germline, CDR1 SGHAT and CDR2 FQNNGV. V was cut by 1 base and J by 6 bases, with 6 bases left in between. The CDR3 sequence: CASSLVSDGYTF. In DNA, the CDR3 is TGTGCCAGCAGCTTAGTCTCTGATGGCTACACCTTC.

Many counts were recorded for this clonotype. The chain joins TRBV20-1 to TRBJ1-2; D is possibly TRBD1 (6 bases). Trimming pared 4 bases from V and 4 bases from J, leaving 19 bases between. This CDR3 spans 15 amino acids. Germline V gene lookup returns CDR1 DFQATT and CDR2 SNEGSKA (reference sequence). The CDR3 DNA is TGCAGTGCTACCCAAGGACAGCCCGCGATCTATGGCTACACCTTC. Translation: CSATQGQPAIYGYTF.

The chain links TRBV20-1 to TRBJ2-7, with TRBD2 as a possible D gene (6 bases). CDR1 is DFQATT and CDR2 is SNEGSKA in the germline V gene (reference sequence). The CDR3 is made up of 16 amino acids. The V and J ends lost 0 bases and 0 bases respectively, with 15 bases between them. CDR3 amino acids: CSARDRGGVFSYEQYF. Here the CDR3 DNA reads TGCAGTGCTAGAGACCGGGGCGGGGTATTCTCCTACGAGCAGTACTTC.

This chain joins TRBV28 and TRBJ1-4; TRBD1 might be the D (6 bases). V lost 9 bases and J 3 bases, leaving 23 bases between the germline ends. Germline V CDR1 and CDR2: MDHEN, SYDVKM. CDR3 length: 17 amino acids. This chain's CDR3 is CASATVGRGEANEKLFF. The CDR3 DNA reads as TGTGCCAGTGCCACGGTGGGCAGGGGTGAGGCTAATGAAAAACTGTTTTTT.

A few counts support this clonotype. The chain recombines TRBV20-1 with TRBJ2-5; D might be TRBD2 (5 bases). From germline, CDR1 is DFQATT and CDR2 SNEGSKA (reference sequence). The V gene lost 2 bases and the J gene lost 1 base, with 5 bases spanning the gap. The CDR3 consists of 12 residues. The chain's CDR3 is CSARLAQETQYF. In DNA, the CDR3 is TGCAGTGCTAGACTAGCCCAAGAGACCCAGTACTTC.

This clonotype was observed at least ten times. This chain connects TRBV20-1 to TRBJ2-3, with 10 bases lining up with TRBD2. The CDR3 runs 15 residues. Germline-derived CDR1 and CDR2 are DFQATT and SNEGSKA (reference sequence). V lost 5 bases and J lost 6; bases outside the gene matches: 11. The CDR3 loop reads CSAGPSGGRGDTQYF. Written as DNA, the CDR3 is TGCAGTGCTGGCCCTAGCGGGGGCCGGGGGGATACGCAGTATTTT.

This clonotype was detected many times. This sequence joins TRBV7-2 and TRBJ2-3; 8 bases are a match to TRBD2. The germline CDR1 and CDR2 sequences are SGHTA and FQGNSA. The trim removed 5 bases at V and 1 base at J, leaving 5 bases unmatched. This CDR3 is built from 15 residues. The CDR3 region is CASSDPRGGTDTQYF. CDR3 bases: TGTGCCAGCAGCGACCCGCGGGGGGGCACAGATACGCAGTATTTT.

The gene calls are TRBV2 and TRBJ2-1, with D perhaps matching TRBD1 (5 bases). Germline V gene lookup returns CDR1 SNHLY and CDR2 FYNNEI. The germline V and J ends were trimmed by 3 bases and 3 bases, with 6 bases remaining between them. The CDR3 consists of 13 residues. The CDR3 DNA reads TGTGCCAGCAGTGACGACAGCTACAATGAGCAGTTCTTC. It translates to CASSDDSYNEQFF.

The chain has TRBV20-1 and TRBJ2-5; 10 nucleotides agree with TRBD2. In germline, CDR1 is DFQATT, CDR2 SNEGSKA (reference sequence). The CDR3 has 13 residues. V was pared by 7 bases and J by 7 bases, with 9 bases of the junction left unmatched. The CDR3 DNA reads as TGCAGTGTCCCGACTAGCGGGTTTGGGACCCAGTACTTC. Translating it yields CSVPTSGFGTQYF.

Many counts were recorded for this clonotype. The genes are TRBV19 and TRBJ2-7, with 8 bases matching TRBD1. The CDR3 contains 13 residues. V gave up 5 bases and J gave up 4 bases; unmatched junction bases: 4. Germline lookup yields CDR1 LNHDA and CDR2 SQIVND (reference sequence). CDR3 sequence: CASSPGGRYEQYF. CDR3 nucleotides: TGTGCCAGTAGTCCAGGGGGCAGGTACGAGCAGTACTTC.

Many counts were recorded for this clonotype. This chain joins TRBV29-1 and TRBJ1-2, with D unresolved. Looked up from germline, CDR1 is SQVTM and CDR2 is ANQGSEA. The CDR3 is 17 residues long. The V gene lost 0 bases and the J gene lost 0 bases, with 17 bases spanning the gap. The DNA for the CDR3 is TGCAGCGTTGAAGAAGGGAAGTTCAGGCCAGCTAACTATGGCTACACCTTC. This encodes CSVEEGKFRPANYGYTF. Full variable domain (rest looked up from reference TRBV29-1 and TRBJ1-2): SAVISQKPSRDICQRGTSLTIQCQVDSQVTMMFWYRQQPGQSLTLIATANQGSEATYESGFVIDKFPISRPNLTFSTLTVSNMSPEDSSIYLCSVEEGKFRPANYGYTFGSGTRLTVV.

In this sample, this clonotype turned up many times. The chain links TRBV7-9 to TRBJ2-6, with D hard to call. The CDR3 contains 16 residues. The germline V gene has CDR1 SEHNR and CDR2 FQNEAQ (reference sequence). V lost 5 bases and J 0 bases, leaving 11 bases between the germline ends. The CDR3 protein is CASSPRPSSGANVLTF. The CDR3 coding sequence is TGTGCCAGCAGCCCAAGACCGAGCTCTGGGGCCAACGTCCTGACTTTC.

There are many counts of this clonotype. The chain links TRBV7-9 to TRBJ1-3; D is unresolved. CDR1 SEHNR and CDR2 FQNEAQ come from the germline V gene (reference sequence). The V and J ends lost 8 bases and 2 bases respectively, with 13 bases between them. This CDR3 contains 14 residues. The CDR3 spells CASSPRATGNTIYF. The CDR3 region has the DNA TGTGCCAGCTCACCCCGGGCAACTGGAAACACCATATATTTT. Combining the CDR3 with reference TRBV7-9 and TRBJ1-3 gives the whole variable domain DTGVSQNPRHKITKRGQNVTFRCDPISEHNRLYWYRQTLGQGPEFLTYFQNEAQLEKSRLLSDRFSAERPKGSFSTLEIQRTEQGDSAMYLCASSPRATGNTIYFGEGSWLTVV.

In its sample, this clonotype was seen many times. This sequence joins TRBV12-3 or TRBV12-4 and TRBJ2-7; D ambiguous. CDR3 length: 14 amino acids. V lost 6 bases, J lost 0 bases, and 12 bases lay in between. Here the CDR3 DNA reads TGTGCCAGCAGATCCTCGGGTAGCTCCTACGAGCAGTACTTC. Its protein is CASRSSGSSYEQYF.

This clonotype came up many times. This chain links TRBV6-5 with TRBJ2-3; possibly TRBD2 for D (5 bases). The germline CDR1 and CDR2 sequences are MNHEY and SVGAGI. The CDR3 length is 14 residues. Trimming took 7 bases from V and 0 from J, leaving 11 bases between them. CDR3 amino acids: CASKSGSSTDTQYF. CDR3 in DNA: TGTGCCAGCAAATCGGGGAGTAGCACAGATACGCAGTATTTT.

This clonotype was counted ten times or more. The rearrangement joins TRBV7-2 to TRBJ2-1; the D gene is possibly TRBD1 (5 bases). The CDR3 is 13 amino acids. CDR1 and CDR2 from the germline V gene are SGHTA and FQGNSA. The V end was cut by 1 base, the J end by 6 bases, with 7 bases between. The CDR3 coding sequence is TGTGCCAGCAGCTTAGGGCAGGGCAATGAGCAGTTCTTC. This sequence encodes CASSLGQGNEQFF.

This clonotype has a handful of counts. CDR3 sequence: CATSRRDRQDETQYF. CDR3 nucleotides: TGCGCCACATCGAGACGGGACAGGCAAGACGAGACCCAGTACTTC. The chain links TRBV10-2 to TRBJ2-5, with 8 bases fitting TRBD1. The CDR3 length is 15 residues. Trimming cost V 10 bases and J 5 bases; bases outside gene matches: 15. Germline CDR1 WSHSY, CDR2 SAAADI.

This clonotype was found a few times. The rearrangement joins TRBV18 to TRBJ2-3; no firm D call. Deletions cut 3 bases from V and 0 bases from J, with 13 bases between. Germline V gene data show CDR1 as KGHSH and CDR2 as LQKENI. The CDR3 runs 16 residues. This CDR3 reads CASSPRGPASTDTQYF. Here the CDR3 DNA reads TGTGCCAGCTCACCGCGTGGGCCAGCTAGCACAGATACGCAGTATTTT.

This clonotype occurred a few times. V gene TRBV20-1 combines with J gene TRBJ2-5, with D possibly being TRBD2 (6 bases). The germline gives CDR1 DFQATT, CDR2 SNEGSKA (reference sequence). The germline V and J ends were trimmed by 3 bases and 7 bases, with 18 bases remaining between them. The CDR3 covers 14 residues. The CDR3 sequence: CSASDLGGRGTQYF. DNA for the CDR3: TGCAGTGCTAGTGATTTGGGGGGTCGTGGGACCCAGTACTTC.

The rearrangement joins TRBV6-2 or TRBV6-3 to TRBJ1-2; D remains ambiguous. V lost 7 bases to trimming and J lost 8 bases, with 17 bases between them. Per the germline V gene, CDR1 is MNHEY and CDR2 is SVGEGT. The CDR3 totals 13 residues. This CDR3 reads CASTSWREDGYTF. The CDR3, as DNA: TGTGCCAGCACTTCCTGGAGGGAAGACGGCTACACCTTC.